These T cell receptor beta chains were read from a single sample in a study of cytomegalovirus exposure and HLA in healthy donors. Generated by immunoSEQ multiplex PCR, the TCRdb table keeps only in-frame clones and is missing some. The sample lists roughly 250,000 clones; 86% were seen once. Input material: PBMCs. The receptors derive from a young woman in good health and CMV-seropositive. Both conserved end residues are part of each CDR3. Each record gives: V gene, clone size, J gene, D gene, CDR3 DNA, CDR3 protein. A D gene is named only where the DNA matches it firmly. Clone sizes are given selectively: once, few, many, or a class where the clone is expanded.

TRBV19,few,TRBJ2-7,TRBD1,TGTGCCAGTAGTACTTCATCCGGGACAGAACTCGGGGAGCAGTACTTC,CASSTSSGTELGEQYF
TRBV2,-,TRBJ1-2,-,TGTGCCAGCAGTGACAGGTCCCCGGCCACCTTC,CASSDRSPATF
TRBV4-2,once,TRBJ1-1,-,TGTGCCAGCAGCCAAGCGGGGGTTTTCGGCACTGAAGCTTTCTTT,CASSQAGVFGTEAFF
TRBV4-1,-,TRBJ1-5,-,TGCGCCAGCAGCCAAGAGACACCTTATAGCAATCAGCCCCAGCATTTT,CASSQETPYSNQPQHF
TRBV7-3,-,TRBJ2-6,-,TGTGCCAGCAGCCCAAGCCATTCTGGGGCCAACGTCCTGACTTTC,CASSPSHSGANVLTF
TRBV18,-,TRBJ1-5,TRBD1,TGTGCCAGCTCTGACAGGGATAGCAATCAGCCCCAGCATTTT,CASSDRDSNQPQHF
TRBV6-6,-,TRBJ2-2,-,TGTGCCAGCAGTTACGGGCTAAATACCGGGGAGCTGTTTTTT,CASSYGLNTGELFF
TRBV11-3,-,TRBJ2-7,TRBD1,TGTGCCAGCAGCTCGTGGACAGGGGATTCCTACGAGCAGTACTTC,CASSSWTGDSYEQYF
TRBV27,few,TRBJ2-7,-,TGTGCCAGCAACTATCCGGAGCAGTACTTC,CASNYPEQYF
TRBV5-1,once,TRBJ1-2,-,TGCGCCAGCAGGGTCGAGTCCCGATTTTTTTATGGCTACACCTTC,CASRVESRFFYGYTF
TRBV2,-,TRBJ1-5,-,TGTGCCAGCAGTGTGGGGGGGCGACAGCCCCAGCATTTT,CASSVGGRQPQHF
TRBV5-6,once,TRBJ1-4,-,TGTGCCAGCCCCCCTAGGCAGATACTGTTTTTT,CASPPRQILFF
TRBV28,-,TRBJ2-6,-,TGTGCCAGCGGGACACCCCGGCCTTCTGGGGCCAACGTCCTGACTTTC,CASGTPRPSGANVLTF
TRBV5-6,few,TRBJ2-2,TRBD1,TGTGCCAGCAGCCTGACAGGGGCAGGGGAGCTGTTTTTT,CASSLTGAGELFF
TRBV7-5,-,TRBJ2-7,-,TGTGTCAGAAGCTTACGTGGAGACTGTCGCCTGGAGTACTTC,CVRSLRGDCRLEYF
TRBV11-2,-,TRBJ1-2,TRBD1,TGTGCCAGCAGCTTCACCCCCCAGGGGGGAATGGGCTACACCTTC,CASSFTPQGGMGYTF
TRBV7-8,-,TRBJ2-4,-,TGTGCCAGCAGCTTAGCCAGCGGGTTAGCCAAAAACATTCAGTACTTC,CASSLASGLAKNIQYF
TRBV19,-,TRBJ2-5,TRBD2,TGTGCCAGTAGTACCCGGGAGGGCCGAGAGACCCAGTACTTC,CASSTREGRETQYF
TRBV6-5,-,TRBJ2-1,TRBD2,TGTGCCAGCAGGATTAGCGGGAGTAAAGATGAGCAGTTCTTC,CASRISGSKDEQFF
TRBV19,-,TRBJ2-7,TRBD1,TGTGCCAGCCGGGACAGGACCTACGAGCAGTACTTC,CASRDRTYEQYF
TRBV4-1,-,TRBJ2-7,-,TGCGCCAGCAGCCAAGAGGGACTGACCGGAGCCTACGAGCAGTACTTC,CASSQEGLTGAYEQYF
TRBV27,-,TRBJ2-7,TRBD1,TGTGCCAGCAGACCACCCGACAGGGCCCACGAGCAGTACTTC,CASRPPDRAHEQYF